This TCR beta chain was retrieved from a study of blood T cells in healthy people across ages. CDR3 length: 16 residues. CDR1 is SGHTA, CDR2 FQGNSA, per germline. Trimming took off 2 bases at V and 2 bases at J, with 15 bases between the two ends. A second PCR, run for about 6 to 11 cycles, used a sample-barcoded 5' primer plus a J-beta primer mix. TCRdb recomputed calls from the 5' RACE reads with MiXCR, one row per CDR3 protein. The data contain around 800,000 distinct CDR3 sequences, around 24% of them singletons. These data also formed part of another study, on T cells of mothers and their children. That study adds: At a rate of approximately 1.5 ug per 15 ul, cDNA synthesis received all of the extracted RNA.

The chain links TRBV7-2 to TRBJ1-2; D gene unclear. This receptor was obtained from a boy aged 5-17 years in good health. Sequencing used blood. The CDR3 DNA reads TGTGCCAGCAGCTTAAAGGTTGGGGAACAAAACTATGGCTACACCTTC. Amino acids: CASSLKVGEQNYGYTF.